The clone carrying this T cell receptor (beta chain) came up a few times. The antigen remains undetermined. TCRdb reprocessed the RT-PCR reads with MiXCR, giving one entry per CDR3 protein. The sample carries about 500,000 distinct CDR3 sequences, approximately 17% recorded once. The length of the CDR3 is 13 residues. V gave up 4 bases and J gave up 10 bases, with 16 bases separating them. The germline gives CDR1 MNHEY, CDR2 SVGAGI. These data come from a study of response to subunit inactivated influenza vaccine. The study, taken as a whole, reports: Authors suggested few new T cells are recruited by each seasonal influenza vaccination.

The sequenced sample was CD4+ T cells sorted from PBMCs, obtained about 24 months after vaccination. This receptor was obtained from a man aged 50 to 75 who received an inactivated influenza vaccine. V usage is TRBV6-5 and J usage is TRBJ1-1; D possibly corresponds to TRBD1 (6 bases). This chain's CDR3 is CASSSSTGAGAFF. The CDR3, as DNA: TGTGCCAGCAGTTCCTCGACAGGCGCCGGAGCTTTCTTT.